The rows below give T cell receptor beta chains drawn from one sample of a study of blood T cell repertoires in COVID-19. Here immunoSEQ multiplex PCR was the method, and the copy in TCRdb shows in-frame clones only, minus some. This sample has 75,000 to 90,000 clones; more than 70% occur once, and the top ten carry about 8.5%. Sequences were obtained from peripheral blood. The source of these receptors is a middle-aged man with active COVID-19. Each CDR3 is given with its conserved first and last residue. Fields, in order: J gene, D gene, V gene, clone size, CDR3 protein, CDR3 DNA. D genes are given only for firm matches. Clone size is not always given. Where it is, it says once, few, many or a class for expanded clones.

j_call: TRBJ2-7
d_call: TRBD1
v_call: TRBV19
clone_size: -
cdr3_aa: CASSIAEGQGAYEQYF
cdr3_nt: TGTGCCAGTAGTATAGCAGAGGGACAGGGGGCCTACGAGCAGTACTTC

j_call: TRBJ2-2
d_call: TRBD2
v_call: TRBV7-9
clone_size: -
cdr3_aa: CTPSSGRTNTGELFF
cdr3_nt: TGTACCCCTTCTAGCGGGAGAACGAACACCGGGGAGCTGTTTTTT

j_call: TRBJ1-4
d_call: TRBD1
v_call: TRBV5-1
clone_size: once
cdr3_aa: CASSATGATNEKLFF
cdr3_nt: TGCGCCAGCAGCGCGACAGGGGCAACTAATGAAAAACTGTTTTTT

j_call: TRBJ1-1
d_call: TRBD1
v_call: TRBV11-2
clone_size: -
cdr3_aa: CASSLPQGAGTEAFF
cdr3_nt: TGTGCCAGCAGCTTACCCCAGGGGGCCGGAACTGAAGCTTTCTTT

j_call: TRBJ2-3
d_call: TRBD2
v_call: TRBV28
clone_size: -
cdr3_aa: CASSFSLAGRTDTQYF
cdr3_nt: TGTGCCAGCAGTTTCTCTCTAGCGGGACGCACAGATACGCAGTATTTT

j_call: TRBJ2-7
d_call: TRBD2
v_call: TRBV5-4
clone_size: -
cdr3_aa: CASSSVTSGQRSREQYF
cdr3_nt: TGTGCCAGCAGCTCGGTGACTAGCGGGCAAAGGTCGAGAGAGCAGTACTTC

j_call: TRBJ2-7
d_call: -
v_call: TRBV28
clone_size: -
cdr3_aa: CASRNRDQQYF
cdr3_nt: TGTGCCAGCAGGAACAGGGATCAGCAGTACTTC

j_call: TRBJ1-4
d_call: -
v_call: TRBV3-1/TRBV3-2
clone_size: -
cdr3_aa: CASSQNTGSEKLFF
cdr3_nt: TGTGCCAGCAGCCAAAACACAGGGAGTGAAAAACTGTTTTTT

j_call: TRBJ1-2
d_call: TRBD1
v_call: TRBV10-3
clone_size: few
cdr3_aa: CAISGTGVGGYTF
cdr3_nt: TGTGCCATCAGTGGAACAGGGGTCGGGGGCTACACCTTC

j_call: TRBJ1-1
d_call: TRBD1
v_call: TRBV6-5
clone_size: -
cdr3_aa: CASSYSIGTGDSEAFF
cdr3_nt: TGTGCCAGCAGTTACTCGATAGGGACAGGGGATAGTGAAGCTTTCTTT

j_call: TRBJ1-2
d_call: -
v_call: TRBV6-2/TRBV6-3
clone_size: -
cdr3_aa: CASSYSGRIYGYTF
cdr3_nt: TGTGCCAGCAGTTACTCGGGCAGAATCTATGGCTACACCTTC

j_call: TRBJ1-5
d_call: -
v_call: TRBV10-3
clone_size: -
cdr3_aa: CAISESAGSQPQHF
cdr3_nt: TGTGCCATCAGTGAGTCTGCAGGCAGTCAGCCCCAGCATTTT

j_call: TRBJ1-6
d_call: -
v_call: TRBV12-3/TRBV12-4
clone_size: -
cdr3_aa: CASSGRDNSPLHF
cdr3_nt: TGTGCCAGCAGTGGGAGGGATAATTCACCCCTCCACTTT

j_call: TRBJ2-1
d_call: TRBD2
v_call: TRBV7-3
clone_size: -
cdr3_aa: CASSFRLAGANEQFF
cdr3_nt: TGTGCCAGCAGCTTCCGACTAGCGGGAGCCAATGAGCAGTTCTTC

j_call: TRBJ2-3
d_call: TRBD1
v_call: TRBV28
clone_size: -
cdr3_aa: CASSRTGGTDTQYF
cdr3_nt: TGTGCCAGCAGTCGGACAGGGGGTACAGATACGCAGTATTTT

j_call: TRBJ1-5
d_call: TRBD1
v_call: TRBV19
clone_size: once
cdr3_aa: CASSILSQGAVQPQHF
cdr3_nt: TGTGCCAGTAGTATTCTTAGCCAGGGGGCCGTTCAGCCCCAGCATTTT

j_call: TRBJ2-5
d_call: -
v_call: TRBV7-8
clone_size: -
cdr3_aa: CASSPRSGLYQETQYF
cdr3_nt: TGTGCCAGCAGCCCCCGGAGCGGGTTGTACCAAGAGACCCAGTACTTC

j_call: TRBJ1-1
d_call: TRBD1
v_call: TRBV19
clone_size: -
cdr3_aa: CASSAVPLQGAAEAFF
cdr3_nt: TGTGCCAGTAGTGCCGTACCTTTACAGGGGGCGGCTGAAGCTTTCTTT

j_call: TRBJ1-2
d_call: -
v_call: TRBV2
clone_size: -
cdr3_aa: CASSDQGNYGYTF
cdr3_nt: TGTGCCAGCAGTGACCAGGGGAACTATGGCTACACCTTC

j_call: TRBJ1-6
d_call: -
v_call: TRBV21-1
clone_size: -
cdr3_aa: CASRAIVGARSYNSPLHF
cdr3_nt: TGTGCCAGCCGAGCCATTGTGGGGGCACGGTCCTATAATTCACCCCTCCACTTT

j_call: TRBJ2-7
d_call: -
v_call: TRBV25-1
clone_size: -
cdr3_aa: CASSDPRDTEQYF
cdr3_nt: TGTGCCAGCAGTGACCCCCGGGACACCGAGCAGTACTTC

j_call: TRBJ2-4
d_call: TRBD1
v_call: TRBV7-2
clone_size: -
cdr3_aa: CASSLGGQGAKNIQYF
cdr3_nt: TGTGCCAGCAGCTTAGGGGGACAGGGTGCCAAAAACATTCAGTACTTC

j_call: TRBJ1-1
d_call: TRBD1
v_call: TRBV25-1
clone_size: -
cdr3_aa: CASSGWDRGGDAFF
cdr3_nt: TGTGCCAGCAGTGGGTGGGACAGGGGCGGCGACGCTTTCTTT

j_call: TRBJ2-5
d_call: TRBD2
v_call: TRBV7-9
clone_size: -
cdr3_aa: CASSLTSAQETQYF
cdr3_nt: TGTGCCAGCAGCTTAACTAGCGCCCAAGAGACCCAGTACTTC

j_call: TRBJ1-6
d_call: -
v_call: TRBV28
clone_size: -
cdr3_aa: CASSFRGFGSPLHF
cdr3_nt: TGTGCCAGCAGTTTTAGGGGGTTTGGTTCACCCCTCCACTTT

j_call: TRBJ2-2
d_call: TRBD1
v_call: TRBV24-1
clone_size: -
cdr3_aa: CATSDPRTGKGGELFF
cdr3_nt: TGTGCCACCAGTGATCCCCGGACAGGGAAGGGCGGGGAGCTGTTTTTT

j_call: TRBJ1-2
d_call: TRBD1
v_call: TRBV12-3/TRBV12-4
clone_size: -
cdr3_aa: CASSSGGGYTF
cdr3_nt: TGTGCCAGCAGTTCAGGGGGCGGCTACACCTTC

j_call: TRBJ1-3
d_call: TRBD1
v_call: TRBV28
clone_size: -
cdr3_aa: CAAEGAGASGNTIYF
cdr3_nt: TGTGCCGCCGAGGGGGCTGGAGCCTCTGGAAACACCATATATTTT

j_call: TRBJ2-2
d_call: -
v_call: TRBV29-1
clone_size: -
cdr3_aa: CSVEDTGELFF
cdr3_nt: TGCAGCGTGGAGGACACCGGGGAGCTGTTTTTT